This T cell receptor (beta chain) was recorded in a study of circulating tumor DNA in untreated peripheral T-cell lymphoma. Study-wide points: Tumor-specific clonotypes: identified in 75% to 80% of patients, approximately 85% of baseline tissues.

The protocol was immunoSEQ multiplex PCR, while the TCRdb copy is restricted to in-frame clones and leaves out a portion. The table has thousands of clones, approximately 75% seen once. Before treatment, baseline tumor tissue was collected for sequencing. Notes on this clone: Its antigen is still unknown.

V lost 7 bases to trimming and J lost 4 bases, with 20 bases between them. The CDR3 is 16 amino acids. Per germline, CDR1 SGHNT and CDR2 YENEEA. This clonotype was obtained from a human donor with peripheral T-cell lymphoma. Sample: tumor tissue. The genes are TRBV11-3 and TRBJ2-1, with D perhaps TRBD2 (6 bases). The chain's CDR3 is CASKAWGGAPYNEQFF. CDR3 sequence (DNA): TGTGCCAGCAAAGCCTGGGGCGGGGCCCCTTACAATGAGCAGTTCTTC. The complete variable domain, with remaining parts taken from reference TRBV11-3 and TRBJ2-1, reads EAGVVQSPRYKIIEKKQPVAFWCNPISGHNTLYWYLQNLGQGPELLIRYENEEAVDDSQLPKDRFSAERLKGVDSTLKIQPAELGDSAVYLCASKAWGGAPYNEQFFGPGTRLTVL.